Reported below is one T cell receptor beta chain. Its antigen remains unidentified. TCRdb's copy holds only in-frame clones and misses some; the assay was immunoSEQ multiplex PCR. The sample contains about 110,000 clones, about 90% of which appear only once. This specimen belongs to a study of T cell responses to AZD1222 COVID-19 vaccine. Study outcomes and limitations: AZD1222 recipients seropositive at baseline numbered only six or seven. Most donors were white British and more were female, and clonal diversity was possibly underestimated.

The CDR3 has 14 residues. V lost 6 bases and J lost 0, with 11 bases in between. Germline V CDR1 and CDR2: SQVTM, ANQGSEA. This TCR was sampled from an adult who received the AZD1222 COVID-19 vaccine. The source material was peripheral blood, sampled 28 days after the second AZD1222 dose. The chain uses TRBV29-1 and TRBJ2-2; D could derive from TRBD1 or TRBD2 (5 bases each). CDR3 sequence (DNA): TGCAGCGTCGGGTGGGGGTCGAACACCGGGGAGCTGTTTTTT. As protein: CSVGWGSNTGELFF.